The 31 T cell receptor beta chains presented below share a single source sample, sequenced in a study of blood T cell repertoires in COVID-19. Generated by immunoSEQ multiplex PCR, the TCRdb table keeps only in-frame clones and is missing some. The data contain tens of thousands of clones, about 90% of them singletons. Sequencing was performed on peripheral blood. Receptor source: a man aged 70-80 years with active COVID-19.

The V and J genes are TRBV15 and TRBJ1-2; tentatively, D is TRBD1 (5 bases). This CDR3 has 14 amino acids. CDR1 and CDR2 (germline): LNHNV, YYDKDF (reference sequence). Trimming pared 0 bases from V and 5 bases from J, leaving 10 bases between. The CDR3 nucleotides read TGTGCCACCAGCAGAGATACGGGGGGGTATGGCTACACCTTC. Translated, it gives CATSRDTGGYGYTF.

The genes are TRBV5-1 and TRBJ2-3; D uncertain. V was shortened by 0 bases and J by 0 bases, with 5 bases between the two germline ends. The CDR3 spans 14 residues. Per the germline V gene, CDR1 is SGHRS and CDR2 is YFSETQ. The CDR3 sequence: CASSLGGSTDTQYF. The CDR3 nucleotides read TGCGCCAGCAGCTTGGGAGGTAGCACAGATACGCAGTATTTT.

This clone appeared a single time. The chain joins TRBV6-1 to TRBJ2-1, with D unresolved. The CDR3 consists of 15 residues. The V and J ends lost 1 base and 0 bases respectively, with 7 bases between them. Germline V lookup: CDR1 MNHNS, CDR2 SASEGT. The CDR3 reads CASSEGLSSYNEQFF. CDR3 coding DNA: TGTGCCAGCAGTGAAGGACTGAGCTCCTACAATGAGCAGTTCTTC.

The chain links TRBV19 to TRBJ1-5; TRBD1 agrees at 8 bases. Germline V gene lookup returns CDR1 LNHDA and CDR2 SQIVND (reference sequence). CDR3 length equals 14 residues. J gave up 6 bases and V 5 bases, and 6 bases lay outside the gene matches. Written as DNA, the CDR3 is TGTGCCAGTAGTCGGGCAGGGGGCTTTCAGCCCCAGCATTTT. It is translated as CASSRAGGFQPQHF.

This sequence joins TRBV4-3 and TRBJ2-7, with 8 bases that match TRBD1. Trimming took 4 bases from V and 3 from J; bases not matched to a gene: 5. The germline CDR1 and CDR2 sequences are LGHNA and YSLEER. The CDR3 length is 14 residues. This CDR3 reads CASSRGQGLYEQYF. For the CDR3, the DNA is TGCGCCAGCAGCCGCGGACAGGGCCTCTACGAGCAGTACTTC.

The V gene is TRBV21-1, the J gene TRBJ2-3; the table calls TRBD2, which could not be checked here. TRBV21-1 is deemed a pseudogene. This CDR3 is 16 amino acids long. The CDR3 is CASSINQGGGTDTQYF. As DNA, the CDR3 is TGTGCCAGCAGCATAAATCAGGGAGGCGGCACAGATACGCAGTATTTT.

The chain's CDR3 is CAISRSSGGTDTQYF. The CDR3 region has the DNA TGTGCCATTTCCCGGAGTAGCGGGGGAACAGATACGCAGTATTTT. The rearrangement joins TRBV10-3 to TRBJ2-3; 9 bases match TRBD2. Trimming cost V 9 bases and J 3 bases; bases outside gene matches: 10. The length of the CDR3 is 15 residues. Germline V gene sequence: CDR1 ENHRY, CDR2 SYGVKD.

This chain joins TRBV7-2 and TRBJ2-5; TRBD2 matches at 8 bases. Trimming removed 3 bases from V and 1 base from J; junction bases left unmatched: 4. CDR3 length: 15 residues. The germline V gene has CDR1 SGHTA and CDR2 FQGNSA. DNA of the CDR3: TGTGCCAGCAGCTTCGTAGCGGGGAGCCAAGAGACCCAGTACTTC. Translated, it gives CASSFVAGSQETQYF.

This clone has just one count. V gene TRBV6-5 combines with J gene TRBJ2-1, with 9 bases matching TRBD2. The V segment lost 9 bases and the J segment 7 bases; nucleotides outside the gene matches: 10. Looked up from germline, CDR1 is MNHEY and CDR2 is SVGAGI. This CDR3 comprises 14 residues. The CDR3 DNA is TGTGCCAGTATAAGCGGGGGGTCCGGAAATGAGCAGTTCTTC. Protein: CASISGGSGNEQFF.

The rearrangement joins TRBV12-3 or TRBV12-4 to TRBJ2-1; D remains ambiguous. The CDR3 loop spans 12 amino acids. Deletions cut 2 bases from V and 10 bases from J, with 9 bases between. CDR3 DNA sequence: TGTGCCAGCAGTTTACTGGGCCGGGAGCAGTTCTTC. Its translation is CASSLLGREQFF.

The CDR3 DNA sequence: TGTGCCAGCAGCTTAGGGACTAGCGGGCATAGTGAGCAGTTCTTC. Protein product: CASSLGTSGHSEQFF. The V call is TRBV11-2, the J call TRBJ2-1; 11 positions agree with TRBD2. The CDR3 covers 15 residues. The V segment lost 1 base and the J segment 9 bases; nucleotides outside the gene matches: 5. Germline V CDR1 and CDR2: SGHAT, FQNNGV.

The V gene is TRBV9, the J gene TRBJ2-5; the match to TRBD2 covers 8 bases. The germline V gene has CDR1 SGDLS and CDR2 YYNGEE. CDR3 size: 15 residues. The trim removed 0 bases at V and 3 bases at J, leaving 4 bases unmatched. The CDR3 nucleotides read TGTGCCAGCAGCGTAGCCAGCGGGGGAAAAGAGACCCAGTACTTC. Encoded protein: CASSVASGGKETQYF.

This clone has just a few counts. The chain joins TRBV27 to TRBJ2-7, with TRBD2 as a possible D gene (5 bases). This CDR3 contains 14 residues. CDR1 and CDR2 from the germline V gene are MNHEY and SMNVEV (reference sequence). V lost 3 bases, J lost 1 base, and 10 bases lay in between. The CDR3 DNA sequence: TGTGCCAGCAGTTTTAGCGACTCATCCTACGAGCAGTACTTC. Translation: CASSFSDSSYEQYF.

The rearrangement uses TRBV5-6 and TRBJ2-4, with TRBD1 matching over 9 bases. CDR1 is SGHDT and CDR2 is YYEEEE in the germline V gene. The trim removed 2 bases at V and 6 bases at J, leaving 3 bases unmatched. This CDR3 comprises 14 residues. CDR3 amino acids: CASSLGTGLNIQYF. CDR3 in DNA: TGTGCCAGCAGCTTAGGGACAGGGCTAAACATTCAGTACTTC.

The genes are TRBV5-1 and TRBJ1-5, with 10 positions matching TRBD1. Germline CDR1 is SGHRS and CDR2 is YFSETQ. After removal of 7 bases from V and 4 bases from J, the junction contained 8 bases not matched to a gene. The CDR3 has 15 residues. The chain's CDR3 is CASRAGTGENQPQHF. The DNA of the CDR3 is TGCGCCAGCCGGGCCGGGACAGGGGAGAATCAGCCCCAGCATTTT.

This sequence joins TRBV9 and TRBJ2-5, with 10 bases that match TRBD2. Germline V gene lookup returns CDR1 SGDLS and CDR2 YYNGEE. The V and J ends lost 3 bases and 1 base, in that order; junction bases with no gene match: 9. The CDR3 length is 17 residues. The CDR3 region has the DNA TGTGCCAGCAGCGGACGATCTAGCGGGAGATCCCAAGAGACCCAGTACTTC. It yields the protein CASSGRSSGRSQETQYF.

The J gene is TRBJ1-3, the V gene TRBV24-1; tentative D call: TRBD1 (5 bases). Trimming pared 4 bases from V and 2 bases from J, leaving 5 bases between. The CDR3 totals 13 residues. Germline CDR1 is KGHDR and CDR2 is SFDVKD. DNA of the CDR3: TGTGCCACCAGTGACAGGGCTGGAAACACCATATATTTT. Protein sequence: CATSDRAGNTIYF.

This clone was seen only once. The genes are TRBV19 and TRBJ2-1; D possibly corresponds to TRBD2 (5 bases). With 6 bases removed from V and 8 bases from J, the gap between germline ends came to 17 bases. The CDR3 is 14 amino acids. CDR1 is LNHDA, CDR2 SQIVND, per germline (reference sequence). The CDR3 region is CASRTSSGRDEQFF. The CDR3 region has the DNA TGTGCCAGTAGGACGTCGTCGGGGAGAGATGAGCAGTTCTTC.

The chain employs TRBV24-1 and TRBJ2-1, with TRBD2 matching over 10 bases. The CDR3 is 18 residues long. The germline CDR1 and CDR2 sequences are KGHDR and SFDVKD. With V trimmed by 1 base and J by 1 base, 6 bases remained unmatched. CDR3 DNA: TGTGCCACCAGTGATTTCCGTCCTAGCGGGGGTTCCTACAATGAGCAGTTCTTC. Protein product: CATSDFRPSGGSYNEQFF.

V gene TRBV7-9 combines with J gene TRBJ2-1; 7 bases line up with TRBD2. V was pared by 7 bases and J by 2 bases, with 11 bases of the junction left unmatched. CDR1 is SEHNR and CDR2 is FQNEAQ in the germline V gene (reference sequence). This CDR3 contains 16 residues. DNA of the CDR3: TGTGCCAGCAACGAACCCAGCCTAGCGGCCTACAATGAGCAGTTCTTC. Protein sequence: CASNEPSLAAYNEQFF.

This clone has only one observation. The rearrangement uses TRBV6-5 and TRBJ1-6; TRBD1 matches at 8 bases. The V segment lost 7 bases and the J segment 10 bases; nucleotides outside the gene matches: 6. Germline V gene lookup returns CDR1 MNHEY and CDR2 SVGAGI. This CDR3 spans 13 amino acids. This chain's CDR3 is CASNQGAKSPLHF. The CDR3 DNA sequence: TGTGCCAGCAATCAGGGGGCGAAATCACCCCTCCACTTT.

This rearrangement joins TRBV10-2 to TRBJ2-3; D perhaps matches TRBD2 (6 bases). The CDR3 length is 14 residues. Germline-derived CDR1 and CDR2 are WSHSY and SAAADI. V was cut by 8 bases and J by 1 base, with 13 bases left in between. CDR3 in amino acids: CASGTQWGTDTQYF. The DNA of the CDR3 is TGCGCCAGCGGGACTCAATGGGGCACAGATACGCAGTATTTT.

This chain joins TRBV4-2 and TRBJ1-2; D is uncertain. The V and J ends lost 0 bases and 6 bases respectively, with 14 bases between them. The CDR3 has 15 amino acids. In germline, CDR1 is LGHNA, CDR2 YNFKEQ. CDR3 amino acids: CASSQERGRWDGYTF. The CDR3 bases are TGTGCCAGCAGCCAAGAACGGGGAAGATGGGATGGCTACACCTTC.

With regard to this clone: One junction end disagrees with the germline gene, perhaps due to a read error. The CDR3 region has the DNA TGTGCCAGCAGCGAAGCCCCCCCAGGGTCAAATCAGCCCCAGCATTTT. Residues: CASSEAPPGSNQPQHF. The gene calls are TRBV6-1 and TRBJ1-5; D may be TRBD1 (5 bases). Germline V gives CDR1 MNHNS, CDR2 SASEGT. This CDR3 contains 16 residues.

This chain links TRBV7-9 with TRBJ1-4, with 7 bases lining up with TRBD1. V shed 5 bases and J 8 bases; nucleotides not matched to a gene: 5. The CDR3 spans 13 residues. The germline V gene encodes CDR1 SEHNR and CDR2 FQNEAQ (reference sequence). The CDR3 region has the DNA TGTGCCAGCAGCGCAGGGGGAGAGGAAAAACTGTTTTTT. As protein: CASSAGGEEKLFF.

CDR3 sequence reads: CASSLSGYTDTQYF. DNA for the CDR3: TGTGCCAGCAGCCTTAGCGGTTACACAGATACGCAGTATTTT. The genes are TRBV5-4 and TRBJ2-3; possibly TRBD2 for D (6 bases). V lost 4 bases and J 2 bases, leaving 11 bases between the germline ends. The germline V gene has CDR1 SGHNT and CDR2 YYREEE (reference sequence). The CDR3 has 14 amino acids.

The chain uses TRBV7-9 and TRBJ2-7; D unclear. Germline CDR1 SEHNR, CDR2 FQNEAQ (reference sequence). The CDR3 covers 14 residues. The V and J ends lost 5 bases and 2 bases respectively, with 13 bases between them. The CDR3 coding sequence is TGTGCCAGCAGCCCCGGGTCTACCACCTACGAGCAGTACTTC. Translating it yields CASSPGSTTYEQYF.

This chain connects TRBV18 to TRBJ1-1; D remains ambiguous. The CDR3 length is 14 residues. With 2 bases removed from V and 0 bases from J, the gap between germline ends came to 7 bases. CDR1 and CDR2 from the germline V gene are KGHSH and LQKENI. CDR3 nucleotides: TGTGCCAGCTCACCAGCAGGTATGAACACTGAAGCTTTCTTT. It specifies CASSPAGMNTEAFF.

This clone was seen just once. For the CDR3, the DNA is TGTGCCATCAGGGTCCGAGACTCCTACGAGCAGTACTTC. Its protein product is CAIRVRDSYEQYF. The J gene is TRBJ2-7, the V gene TRBV10-3; unclear D gene. The CDR3 runs 13 residues. V was pared by 6 bases and J by 0 bases, with 9 bases between. The germline CDR1 and CDR2 sequences are ENHRY and SYGVKD.

This sequence joins TRBV28 and TRBJ2-7; 8 positions agree with TRBD1. CDR1 is MDHEN and CDR2 is SYDVKM in the germline V gene. V shed 6 bases and J 4 bases; nucleotides not matched to a gene: 8. The CDR3 has 14 amino acids. The CDR3 DNA reads as TGTGCCAGCAGGGGGGACAGGTGGAGTTACGAGCAGTACTTC. Protein sequence: CASRGDRWSYEQYF. The whole variable domain, remainder taken from reference TRBV28 and TRBJ2-7, is DVKVTQSSRYLVKRTGEKVFLECVQDMDHENMFWYRQDPGLGLRLIYFSYDVKMKEKGDIPEGYSVSREKKERFSLILESASTNQTSMYLCASRGDRWSYEQYFGPGTRLTVT.

The chain carries TRBV19 and TRBJ1-4; 8 bases match TRBD1. CDR1 and CDR2 (germline): LNHDA, SQIVND (reference sequence). The trim removed 6 bases at V and 5 bases at J, leaving 5 bases unmatched. The CDR3 loop spans 14 amino acids. Here the CDR3 reads CASSSGGGNEKLFF. The CDR3, as DNA: TGTGCCAGTAGCTCAGGGGGCGGGAATGAAAAACTGTTTTTT. Complete variable domain (other parts from reference TRBV19 and TRBJ1-4): DGGITQSPKYLFRKEGQNVTLSCEQNLNHDAMYWYRQDPGQGLRLIYYSQIVNDFQKGDIAEGYSVSREKKESFPLTVTSAQKNPTAFYLCASSSGGGNEKLFFGSGTQLSVL.